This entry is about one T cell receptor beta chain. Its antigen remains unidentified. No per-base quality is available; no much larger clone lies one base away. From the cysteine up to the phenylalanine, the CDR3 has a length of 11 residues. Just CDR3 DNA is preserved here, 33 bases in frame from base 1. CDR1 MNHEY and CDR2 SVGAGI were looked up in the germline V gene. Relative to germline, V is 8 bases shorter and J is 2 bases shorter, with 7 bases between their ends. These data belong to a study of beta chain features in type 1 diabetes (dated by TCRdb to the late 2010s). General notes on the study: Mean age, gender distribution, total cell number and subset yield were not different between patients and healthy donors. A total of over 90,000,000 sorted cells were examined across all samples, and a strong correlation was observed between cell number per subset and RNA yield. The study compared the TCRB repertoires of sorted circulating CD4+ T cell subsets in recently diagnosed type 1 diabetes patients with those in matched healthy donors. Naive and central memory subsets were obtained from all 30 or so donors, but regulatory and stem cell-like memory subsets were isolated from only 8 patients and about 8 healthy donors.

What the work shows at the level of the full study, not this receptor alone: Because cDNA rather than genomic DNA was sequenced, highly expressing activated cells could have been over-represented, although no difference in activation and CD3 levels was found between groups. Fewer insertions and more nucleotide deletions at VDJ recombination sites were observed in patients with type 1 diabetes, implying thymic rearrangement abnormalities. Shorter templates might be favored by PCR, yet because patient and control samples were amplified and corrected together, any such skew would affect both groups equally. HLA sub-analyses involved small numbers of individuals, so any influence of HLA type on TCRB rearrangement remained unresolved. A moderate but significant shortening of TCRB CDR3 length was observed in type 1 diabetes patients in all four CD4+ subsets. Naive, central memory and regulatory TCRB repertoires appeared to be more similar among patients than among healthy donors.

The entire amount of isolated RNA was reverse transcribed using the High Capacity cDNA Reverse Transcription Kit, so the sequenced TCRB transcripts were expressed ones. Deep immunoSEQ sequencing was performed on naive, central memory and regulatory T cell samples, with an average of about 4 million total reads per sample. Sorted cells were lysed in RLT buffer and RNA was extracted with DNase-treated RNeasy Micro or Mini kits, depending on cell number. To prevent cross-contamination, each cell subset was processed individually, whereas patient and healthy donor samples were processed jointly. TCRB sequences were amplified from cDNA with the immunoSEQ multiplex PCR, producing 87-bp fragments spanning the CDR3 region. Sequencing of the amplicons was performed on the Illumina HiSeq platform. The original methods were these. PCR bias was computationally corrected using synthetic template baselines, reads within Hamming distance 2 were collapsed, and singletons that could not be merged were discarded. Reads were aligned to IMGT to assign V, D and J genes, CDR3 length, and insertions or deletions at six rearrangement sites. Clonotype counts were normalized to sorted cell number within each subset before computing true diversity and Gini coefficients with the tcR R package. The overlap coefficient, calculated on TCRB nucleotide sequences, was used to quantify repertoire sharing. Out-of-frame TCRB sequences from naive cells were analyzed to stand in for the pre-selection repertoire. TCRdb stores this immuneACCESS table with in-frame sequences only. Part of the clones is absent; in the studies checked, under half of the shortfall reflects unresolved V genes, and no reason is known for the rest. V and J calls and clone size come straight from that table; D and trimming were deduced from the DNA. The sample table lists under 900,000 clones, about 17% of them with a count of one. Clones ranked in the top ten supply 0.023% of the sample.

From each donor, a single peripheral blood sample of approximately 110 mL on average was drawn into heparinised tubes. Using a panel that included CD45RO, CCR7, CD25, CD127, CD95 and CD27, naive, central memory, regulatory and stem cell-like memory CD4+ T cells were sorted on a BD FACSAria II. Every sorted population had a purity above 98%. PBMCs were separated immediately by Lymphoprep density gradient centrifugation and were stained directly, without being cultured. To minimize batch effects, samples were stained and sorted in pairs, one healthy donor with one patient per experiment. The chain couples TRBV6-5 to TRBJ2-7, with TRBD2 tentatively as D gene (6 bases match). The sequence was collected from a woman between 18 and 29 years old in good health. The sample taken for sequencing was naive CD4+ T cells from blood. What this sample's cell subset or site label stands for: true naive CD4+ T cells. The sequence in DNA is TGTGCCAGCGGGGGGACCTACGAGCAGTACTTC. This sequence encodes CASGGTYEQYF.